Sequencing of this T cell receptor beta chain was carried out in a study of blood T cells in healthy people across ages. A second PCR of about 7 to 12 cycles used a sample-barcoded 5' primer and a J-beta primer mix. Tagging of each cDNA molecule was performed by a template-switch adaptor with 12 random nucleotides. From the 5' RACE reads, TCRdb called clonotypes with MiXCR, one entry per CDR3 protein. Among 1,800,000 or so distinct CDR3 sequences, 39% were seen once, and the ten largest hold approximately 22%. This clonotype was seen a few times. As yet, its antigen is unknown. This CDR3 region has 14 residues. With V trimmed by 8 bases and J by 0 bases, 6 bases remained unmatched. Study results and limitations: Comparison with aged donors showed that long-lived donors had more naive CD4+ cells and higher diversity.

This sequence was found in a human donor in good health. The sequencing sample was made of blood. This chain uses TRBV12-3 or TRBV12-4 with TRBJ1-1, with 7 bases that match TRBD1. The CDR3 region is CASLGTDMNTEAFF. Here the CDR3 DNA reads TGTGCCAGCCTAGGGACAGATATGAACACTGAAGCTTTCTTT.